This is a list of T cell receptor beta chains from one sample in a study of T cells in Graves' hyperthyroidism and ophthalmopathy. TCRdb called the multiplex PCR reads again in MiXCR, with one record for every CDR3 protein. The table records about 250,000 distinct CDR3 sequences, around 24% of them present only once. Material for sequencing was blood. Every receptor here comes from a woman aged 35 to 49 with Graves' ophthalmopathy. Both conserved end residues are part of each CDR3. Fields, in order: CDR3 length, J gene, D gene, clone size, V gene, CDR3 protein, CDR3 DNA. The D gene is left open where the match is weak. Clone sizes are given selectively: once, few, many, or a class where the clone is expanded.

>15|TRBJ2-7|TRBD2|few|TRBV3-1
CASSPGLAGVNEQYF
TGTGCCAGCAGCCCGGGACTAGCGGGAGTCAACGAGCAGTACTTC
>14|TRBJ1-5|NA|many|TRBV12-3/TRBV12-4
CASSLEGVGQPQHF
TGTGCCAGCAGTTTAGAAGGAGTCGGTCAGCCCCAGCATTTT
>13|TRBJ2-7|TRBD2|NA|TRBV29-1
CSVETSRTYEQYF
TGCAGCGTTGAGACTAGCAGGACCTACGAGCAGTACTTC
>15|TRBJ2-2|NA|many|TRBV18
CASSPPSLNTGELFF
TGTGCCAGCTCACCACCGTCCCTTAACACCGGGGAGCTGTTTTTT
>15|TRBJ2-7|TRBD2|many|TRBV7-2
CASSSTSGSSYEQYF
TGTGCCAGCAGCTCCACAAGCGGGAGCTCCTACGAGCAGTACTTC
>16|TRBJ2-7|TRBD2|NA|TRBV2
CASTYPLAGSYYEQYF
TGTGCCAGCACCTATCCACTAGCGGGCTCCTACTACGAGCAGTACTTC
>16|TRBJ2-7|TRBD2|NA|TRBV19
CASSRQKGVAGDEQYF
TGTGCCAGTAGTCGGCAAAAGGGAGTAGCGGGAGACGAGCAGTACTTC
>17|TRBJ2-6|NA|many|TRBV28
CASSLKGLSSGANVLTF
TGTGCCAGCAGCCTCAAGGGCTTGAGCTCTGGGGCCAACGTCCTGACTTTC
>13|TRBJ1-2|TRBD1|many|TRBV28
CASSPRQGYGYTF
TGTGCCAGCAGTCCTCGACAGGGGTACGGCTACACCTTC
>14|TRBJ2-7|TRBD1|few|TRBV11-2
CASRWTGGSYEQYF
TGTGCCAGCAGGTGGACAGGGGGTTCCTACGAGCAGTACTTC
>13|TRBJ2-2|NA|many|TRBV11-3
CASSSTTTGELFF
TGTGCCAGCAGCTCAACCACCACCGGGGAGCTGTTTTTT
>15|TRBJ2-7|NA|many|TRBV13
CASSPGIGTSGEQYF
TGTGCCAGCAGCCCGGGTATCGGGACGTCAGGAGAGCAGTACTTC
>16|TRBJ2-4|TRBD1|many|TRBV3-1
CASSRTGGIAKNIQYF
TGTGCCAGCAGTCGAACAGGGGGTATAGCCAAAAACATTCAGTACTTC
>13|TRBJ2-5|NA|many|TRBV6-5
CASSYYGPGAQYF
TGTGCCAGCAGTTACTACGGCCCCGGGGCCCAGTACTTC
>14|TRBJ2-5|NA|few|TRBV15
CATKVQGSGETQYF
TGTGCCACCAAAGTACAGGGAAGTGGGGAGACCCAGTACTTC
>15|TRBJ2-2|NA|NA|TRBV4-1
CASRPSGTNTGELFF
TGCGCCAGCAGGCCCAGCGGCACGAACACCGGGGAGCTGTTTTTT
>12|TRBJ2-7|NA|many|TRBV6-5
CASSFTGDEQYF
TGTGCCAGCAGTTTCACAGGTGACGAGCAGTACTTC
>16|TRBJ2-7|TRBD1|many|TRBV11-3
CASSSVTGTGPYEQYF
TGTGCCAGCAGCTCAGTAACCGGGACAGGACCCTACGAGCAGTACTTC
>17|TRBJ2-2|TRBD2|NA|TRBV28
CASSPMGLAGLSGELFF
TGTGCCAGCAGCCCCATGGGGCTAGCGGGATTGTCTGGGGAGCTGTTTTTT
>15|TRBJ2-4|TRBD2|many|TRBV6-2/TRBV6-3
CASRRPGLLGDIQYF
TGTGCCAGCAGGCGGCCGGGACTATTAGGTGACATTCAGTACTTC
>17|TRBJ2-5|NA|NA|TRBV3-1
CASSQEGPERFRKTQYF
TGTGCCAGCAGCCAAGAGGGTCCGGAACGGTTCAGGAAGACCCAGTACTTC
>12|TRBJ2-7|NA|NA|TRBV30
CAWGGREDEQYF
TGTGCCTGGGGGGGCAGGGAGGACGAGCAGTACTTC
>18|TRBJ1-3|TRBD1|many|TRBV6-2/TRBV6-3
CASSYNPGQVYSGNTIYF
TGTGCCAGCAGTTACAACCCGGGACAGGTCTACTCTGGAAACACCATATATTTT
>16|TRBJ2-7|NA|NA|TRBV5-1
CASSPIQPSILYEQYF
TGTGCCAGCAGCCCGATTCAGCCCTCTATCCTCTACGAGCAGTACTTC
>14|TRBJ2-7|TRBD1|many|TRBV30
CAWDADRGSYEQYF
TGTGCCTGGGATGCCGACAGGGGCTCCTACGAGCAGTACTTC
>15|TRBJ2-5|TRBD2|NA|TRBV7-2
CASSLTSGASETQYF
TGTGCCAGCAGCTTGACTAGCGGAGCCTCAGAGACCCAGTACTTC
>15|TRBJ1-1|NA|many|TRBV5-1
CASSLSAQGNTEAFF
TGCGCCAGCAGCTTGTCTGCACAGGGGAACACTGAAGCTTTCTTT
>13|TRBJ2-2|NA|many|TRBV12-3/TRBV12-4
CASSLESTGELFF
TGTGCCAGCAGTTTAGAAAGCACCGGGGAGCTGTTTTTT
>15|TRBJ1-4|NA|many|TRBV28
CASRAVGATNEKLFF
TGTGCCAGCAGGGCCGTGGGGGCAACTAATGAAAAACTGTTTTTT
>15|TRBJ2-7|TRBD1|many|TRBV30
CAWRPRQGIGYEQYF
TGTGCCTGGAGACCTCGACAGGGAATTGGCTACGAGCAGTACTTC
>13|TRBJ2-7|NA|many|TRBV6-5
CASIGEGPYEQYF
TGTGCCAGCATAGGCGAGGGGCCCTACGAGCAGTACTTC
>12|TRBJ2-5|NA|many|TRBV7-9
CASSYAGETQYF
TGTGCCAGCAGTTACGCGGGAGAGACCCAGTACTTC
>16|TRBJ1-2|TRBD1|few|TRBV4-2
CASSQESVDRGPGYTF
TGTGCCAGCAGCCAAGAGTCCGTGGACAGGGGGCCTGGCTACACCTTC
>14|TRBJ1-2|TRBD1|many|TRBV7-2
CASGQGPANYGYTF
TGTGCCAGCGGACAGGGTCCCGCTAACTATGGCTACACCTTC
>14|TRBJ1-1|NA|NA|TRBV12-3/TRBV12-4
CASSFKQANTEAFF
TGTGCCAGCAGTTTTAAACAGGCGAACACTGAAGCTTTCTTT
>15|TRBJ2-7|NA|NA|TRBV28
CASSLFAQDNYEQCF
TGTGCCAGCAGTTTGTTCGCGCAGGACAACTACGAGCAGTGCTTC
>14|TRBJ1-5|NA|many|TRBV12-3/TRBV12-4
CASSPAEAEQPQHF
TGTGCCAGCAGTCCCGCTGAGGCAGAACAGCCCCAGCATTTT
>16|TRBJ1-5|TRBD1|NA|TRBV28
CASSKPGTGGGQPQHF
TGTGCCAGCAGCAAACCCGGGACAGGGGGAGGTCAGCCCCAGCATTTT
>14|TRBJ1-5|NA|NA|TRBV19
CATQQGHSNQPQHF
TGTGCCACCCAACAGGGACATAGCAATCAGCCCCAGCATTTT
>15|TRBJ2-7|NA|many|TRBV7-6
CASSLAYRDDYEQYF
TGTGCCAGCAGCTTAGCGTACAGGGACGACTACGAGCAGTACTTC
>14|TRBJ2-7|TRBD2|NA|TRBV28
CASSGGGGSYEQYF
TGTGCCAGCAGCGGTGGCGGGGGATCCTACGAGCAGTACTTC
>18|TRBJ2-2|TRBD2|medium-sized|TRBV28
CASSPMGLAGEGTGELFF
TGTGCCAGCAGCCCCATGGGGCTAGCGGGAGAGGGCACCGGGGAGCTGTTTTTT
>15|TRBJ2-7|TRBD1|NA|TRBV6-1
CASSDGGDRGVQQYF
TGTGCCAGCAGTGATGGGGGGGACAGGGGTGTACAGCAGTACTTC
>14|TRBJ1-1|NA|many|TRBV3-1
CASSQSTMNTEAFF
TGTGCCAGCAGCCAGAGTACGATGAACACTGAAGCTTTCTTT
>16|TRBJ2-1|TRBD2|many|TRBV11-2
CASSLVGTSGGNEQFF
TGTGCCAGCAGCTTAGTGGGGACTAGCGGGGGCAATGAGCAGTTCTTC
>14|TRBJ1-1|NA|many|TRBV20-1
CSANPGRWNTEAFF
TGCAGTGCTAACCCGGGACGTTGGAACACTGAAGCTTTCTTT
>13|TRBJ2-7|NA|many|TRBV20-1
CSARGDASYEQYF
TGCAGTGCTAGGGGGGACGCTTCCTACGAGCAGTACTTC
>14|TRBJ1-5|NA|NA|TRBV6-2/TRBV6-3
CASLGQLSNQPQHF
TGTGCCAGCCTTGGACAGCTGAGCAATCAGCCCCAGCATTTT
>10|TRBJ2-1|NA|many|TRBV29-1
CSVAEVEQFF
TGCAGCGTTGCAGAGGTTGAGCAGTTCTTC
>16|TRBJ1-2|NA|many|TRBV28
CASSTSQGRLGYGYTF
TGTGCCAGCAGTACCTCTCAGGGCAGGCTAGGCTATGGCTACACCTTC
>14|TRBJ1-5|NA|many|TRBV3-1
CASSPFGRRQPQHF
TGTGCCAGCAGTCCATTCGGGAGAAGGCAGCCCCAGCATTTT
>14|TRBJ1-1|NA|many|TRBV5-5
CASSLDRDYTEAFF
TGTGCCAGCAGCTTGGACAGGGATTACACTGAAGCTTTCTTT
>16|TRBJ1-2|NA|few|TRBV3-1
CASSHYPGASFYGYTF
TGTGCCAGCAGCCATTATCCGGGGGCTTCGTTTTATGGCTACACCTTC
>13|TRBJ2-7|TRBD1|many|TRBV27
CASTDRGNYEQYF
TGTGCCAGCACGGACAGGGGTAATTACGAGCAGTACTTC
>16|TRBJ2-2|NA|many|TRBV12-3/TRBV12-4
CASRGGRGVNTGELFF
TGTGCCAGCAGGGGGGGGCGCGGGGTTAACACCGGGGAGCTGTTTTTT